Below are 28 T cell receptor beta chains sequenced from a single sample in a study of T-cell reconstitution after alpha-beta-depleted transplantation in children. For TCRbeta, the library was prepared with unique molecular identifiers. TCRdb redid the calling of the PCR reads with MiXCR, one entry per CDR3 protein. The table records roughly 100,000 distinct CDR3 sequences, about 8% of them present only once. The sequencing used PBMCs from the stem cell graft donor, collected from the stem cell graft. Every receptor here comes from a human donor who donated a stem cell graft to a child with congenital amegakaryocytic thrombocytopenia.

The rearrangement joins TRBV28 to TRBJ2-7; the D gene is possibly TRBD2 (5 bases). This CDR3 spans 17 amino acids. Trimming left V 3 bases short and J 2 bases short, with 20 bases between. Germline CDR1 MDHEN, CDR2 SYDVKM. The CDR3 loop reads CASSFHRSAQRAYEQYF. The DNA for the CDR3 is TGTGCCAGCAGTTTCCACCGATCTGCACAGAGGGCCTACGAGCAGTACTTC.

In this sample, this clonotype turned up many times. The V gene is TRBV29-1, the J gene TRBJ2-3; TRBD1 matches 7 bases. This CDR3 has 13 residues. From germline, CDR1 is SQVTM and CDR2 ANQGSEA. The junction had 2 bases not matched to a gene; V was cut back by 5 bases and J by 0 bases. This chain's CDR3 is CSVRGQSTDTQYF. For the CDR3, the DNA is TGCAGCGTTCGGGGACAGAGCACAGATACGCAGTATTTT.

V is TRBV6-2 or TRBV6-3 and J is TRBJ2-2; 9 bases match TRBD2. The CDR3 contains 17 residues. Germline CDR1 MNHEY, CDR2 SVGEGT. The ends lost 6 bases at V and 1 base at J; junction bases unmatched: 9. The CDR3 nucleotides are TGTGCCAGCAGCATCGGACTAGCGCCCTTGAACACCGGGGAGCTGTTTTTT. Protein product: CASSIGLAPLNTGELFF.

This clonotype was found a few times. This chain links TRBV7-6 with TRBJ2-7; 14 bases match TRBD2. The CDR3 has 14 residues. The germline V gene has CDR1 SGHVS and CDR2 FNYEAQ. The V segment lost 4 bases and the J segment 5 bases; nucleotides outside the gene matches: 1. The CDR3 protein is CASSWTSGGHEQYF. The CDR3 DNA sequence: TGTGCCAGCAGCTGGACTAGCGGGGGGCACGAGCAGTACTTC.

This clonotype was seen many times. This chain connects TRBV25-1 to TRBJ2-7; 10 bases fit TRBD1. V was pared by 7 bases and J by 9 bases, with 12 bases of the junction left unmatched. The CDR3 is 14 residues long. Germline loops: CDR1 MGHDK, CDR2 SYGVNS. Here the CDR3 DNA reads TGTGCCAGCACACCCGGGACAGGGGCAAAGGTGCAGTACTTC. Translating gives CASTPGTGAKVQYF.

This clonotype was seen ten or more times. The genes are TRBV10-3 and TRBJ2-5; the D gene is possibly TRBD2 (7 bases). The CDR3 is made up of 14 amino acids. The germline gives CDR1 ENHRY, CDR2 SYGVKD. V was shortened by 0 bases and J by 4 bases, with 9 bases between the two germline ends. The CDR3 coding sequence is TGTGCCATCAGTGAGTCGAGGGGGGGAGAGACCCAGTACTTC. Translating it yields CAISESRGGETQYF.

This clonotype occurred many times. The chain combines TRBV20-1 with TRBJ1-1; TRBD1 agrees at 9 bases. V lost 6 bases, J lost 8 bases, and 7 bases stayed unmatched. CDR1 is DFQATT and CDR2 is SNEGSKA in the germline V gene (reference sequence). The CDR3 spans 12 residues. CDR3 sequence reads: CSAPGQGGEAFF. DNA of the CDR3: TGCAGTGCCCCGGGACAGGGAGGAGAAGCTTTCTTT.

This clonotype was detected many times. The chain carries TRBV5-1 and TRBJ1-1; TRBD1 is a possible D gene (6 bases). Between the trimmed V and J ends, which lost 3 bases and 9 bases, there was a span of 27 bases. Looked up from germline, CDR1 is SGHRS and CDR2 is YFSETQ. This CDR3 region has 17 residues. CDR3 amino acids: CASSSAARPFLDSQAFF. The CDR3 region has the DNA TGCGCCAGCAGCTCAGCAGCCCGTCCTTTTTTGGACAGTCAAGCTTTCTTT.

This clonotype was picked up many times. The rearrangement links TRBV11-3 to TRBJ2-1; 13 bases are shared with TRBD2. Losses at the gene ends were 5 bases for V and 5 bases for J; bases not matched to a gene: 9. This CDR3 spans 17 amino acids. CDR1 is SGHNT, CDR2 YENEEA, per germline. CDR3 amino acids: CASSPRTSGGKNNEQFF. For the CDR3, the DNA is TGTGCCAGCAGCCCTCGGACTAGCGGGGGAAAAAACAATGAGCAGTTCTTC.

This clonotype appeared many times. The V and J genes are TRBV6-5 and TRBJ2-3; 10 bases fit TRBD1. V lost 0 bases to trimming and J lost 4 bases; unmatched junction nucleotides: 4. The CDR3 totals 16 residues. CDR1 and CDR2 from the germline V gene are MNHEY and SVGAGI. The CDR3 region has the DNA TGTGCCAGCAGTTACTCGAGAGGACAGGGGGCAGATACGCAGTATTTT. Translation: CASSYSRGQGADTQYF.

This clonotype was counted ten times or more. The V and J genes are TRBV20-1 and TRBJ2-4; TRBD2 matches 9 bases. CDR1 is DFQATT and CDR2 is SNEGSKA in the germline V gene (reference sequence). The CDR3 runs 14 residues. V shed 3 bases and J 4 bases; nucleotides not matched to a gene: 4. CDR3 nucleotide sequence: TGCAGTGCTAGCGGGCGGGGGGGGAAAAACATTCAGTACTTC. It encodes CSASGRGGKNIQYF.

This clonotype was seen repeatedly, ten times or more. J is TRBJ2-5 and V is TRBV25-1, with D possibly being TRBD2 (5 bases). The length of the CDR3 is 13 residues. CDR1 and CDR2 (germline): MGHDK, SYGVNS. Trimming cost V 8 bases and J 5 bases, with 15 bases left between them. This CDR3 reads CASFSQAGETQYF. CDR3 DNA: TGTGCCAGCTTCTCCCAGGCGGGTGAGACCCAGTACTTC.

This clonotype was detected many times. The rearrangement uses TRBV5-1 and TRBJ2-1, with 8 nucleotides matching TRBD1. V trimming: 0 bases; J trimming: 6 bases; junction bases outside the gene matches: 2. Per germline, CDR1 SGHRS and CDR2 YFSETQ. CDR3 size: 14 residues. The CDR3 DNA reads TGCGCCAGCAGCTTGGTTGACAGGGGCAATGAGCAGTTCTTC. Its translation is CASSLVDRGNEQFF.

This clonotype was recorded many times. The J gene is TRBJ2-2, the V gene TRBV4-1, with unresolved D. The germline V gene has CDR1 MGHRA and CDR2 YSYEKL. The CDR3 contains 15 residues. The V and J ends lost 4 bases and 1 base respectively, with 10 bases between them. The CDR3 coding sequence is TGCGCCAGCAGCCCCCAAGTTGGGAACACCGGGGAGCTGTTTTTT. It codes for CASSPQVGNTGELFF.

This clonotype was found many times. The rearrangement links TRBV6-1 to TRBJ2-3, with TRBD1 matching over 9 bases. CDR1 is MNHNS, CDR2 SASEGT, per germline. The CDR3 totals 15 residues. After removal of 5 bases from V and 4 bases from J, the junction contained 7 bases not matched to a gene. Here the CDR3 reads CASSKDRGTADTQYF. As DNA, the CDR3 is TGTGCCAGCAGTAAGGACAGGGGCACTGCAGATACGCAGTATTTT.

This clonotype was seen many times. The CDR3 sequence is CASSLLAGLYNEQFF. The CDR3 DNA follows: TGTGCCAGCAGTTTACTAGCGGGGCTCTACAATGAGCAGTTCTTC. The V call is TRBV27, the J call TRBJ2-1, with 9 bases aligning to TRBD2. Germline V gene data show CDR1 as MNHEY and CDR2 as SMNVEV (reference sequence). The CDR3 length is 15 residues. Unmatched junction bases numbered 2, after V lost 2 bases and J lost 3 bases.

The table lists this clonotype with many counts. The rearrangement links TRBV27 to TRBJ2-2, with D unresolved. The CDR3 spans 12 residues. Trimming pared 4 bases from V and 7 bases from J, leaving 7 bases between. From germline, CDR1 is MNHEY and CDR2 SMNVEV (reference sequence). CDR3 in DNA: TGTGCCAGCAGTTATGGGTTCGGGGAGCTGTTTTTT. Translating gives CASSYGFGELFF.

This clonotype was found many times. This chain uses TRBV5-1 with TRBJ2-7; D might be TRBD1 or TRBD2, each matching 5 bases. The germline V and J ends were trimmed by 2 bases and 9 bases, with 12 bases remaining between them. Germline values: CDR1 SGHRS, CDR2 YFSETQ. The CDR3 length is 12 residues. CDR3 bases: TGCGCCAGCAGCTTAGAGGGGCCTGGGCAGTACTTC. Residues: CASSLEGPGQYF.

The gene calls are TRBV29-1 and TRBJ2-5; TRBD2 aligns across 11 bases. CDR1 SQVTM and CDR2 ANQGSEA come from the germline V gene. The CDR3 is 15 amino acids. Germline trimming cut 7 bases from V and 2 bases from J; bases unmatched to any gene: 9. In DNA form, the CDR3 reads TGCAGCGCCGCCCTAGCGGGGGGTTCTCAAGAGACCCAGTACTTC. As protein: CSAALAGGSQETQYF.

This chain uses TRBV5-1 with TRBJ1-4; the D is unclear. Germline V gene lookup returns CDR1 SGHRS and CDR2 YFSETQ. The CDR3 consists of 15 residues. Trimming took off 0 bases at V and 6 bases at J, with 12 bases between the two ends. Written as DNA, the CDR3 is TGCGCCAGCAGCTTGGGAATACAGAGGGATGAAAAACTGTTTTTT. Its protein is CASSLGIQRDEKLFF.

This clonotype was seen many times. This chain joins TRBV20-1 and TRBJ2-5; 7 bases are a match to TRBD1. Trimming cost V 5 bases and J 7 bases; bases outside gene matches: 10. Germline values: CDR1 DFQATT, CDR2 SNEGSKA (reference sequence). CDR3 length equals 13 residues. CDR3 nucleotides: TGCAGTGCTGGCGGACAGGACTTTGCGACCCAGTACTTC. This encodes CSAGGQDFATQYF.

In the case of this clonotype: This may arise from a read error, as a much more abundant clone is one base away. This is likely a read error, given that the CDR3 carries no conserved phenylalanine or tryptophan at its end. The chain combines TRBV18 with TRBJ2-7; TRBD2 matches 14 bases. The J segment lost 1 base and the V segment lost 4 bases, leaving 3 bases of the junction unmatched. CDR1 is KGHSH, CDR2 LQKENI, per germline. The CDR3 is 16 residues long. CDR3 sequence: CASSLGTSGRSYEQYY. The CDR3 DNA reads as TGTGCCAGCTCACTCGGGACTAGCGGGAGATCCTACGAGCAGTACTAC.

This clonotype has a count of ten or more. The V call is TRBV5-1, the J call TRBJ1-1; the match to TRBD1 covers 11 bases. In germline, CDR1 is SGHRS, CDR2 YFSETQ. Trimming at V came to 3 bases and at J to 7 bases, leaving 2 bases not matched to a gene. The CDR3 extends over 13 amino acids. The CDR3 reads CASSWTGGGEAFF. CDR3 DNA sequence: TGCGCCAGCAGCTGGACAGGGGGCGGTGAAGCTTTCTTT.

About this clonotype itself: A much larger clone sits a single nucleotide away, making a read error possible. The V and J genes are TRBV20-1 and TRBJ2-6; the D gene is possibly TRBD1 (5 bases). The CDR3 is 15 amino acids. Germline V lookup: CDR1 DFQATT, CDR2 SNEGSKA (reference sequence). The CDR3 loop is CSAPEKSSGANGLTF. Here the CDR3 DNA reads TGCAGTGCTCCCGAGAAGAGCTCTGGGGCCAACGGCCTGACTTTC.

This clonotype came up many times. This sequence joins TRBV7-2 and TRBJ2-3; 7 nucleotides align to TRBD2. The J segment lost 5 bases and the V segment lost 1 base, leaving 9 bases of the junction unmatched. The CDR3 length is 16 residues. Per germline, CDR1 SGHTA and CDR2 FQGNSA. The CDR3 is CASSLGGRGMGDTQYF. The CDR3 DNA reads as TGTGCCAGCAGCTTAGGAGGGAGGGGAATGGGAGATACGCAGTATTTT.

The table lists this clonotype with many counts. CDR3 in amino acids: CASSLGQDGAFF. The CDR3 nucleotides read TGTGCCAGCAGCCTCGGACAGGATGGGGCTTTCTTT. V usage is TRBV3-1 and J usage is TRBJ1-1, with 7 positions matching TRBD1. This CDR3 has 12 residues. After removal of 4 bases from V and 11 bases from J, the junction contained 7 bases not matched to a gene. Germline V gene data show CDR1 as LGHDT and CDR2 as YNNKEL (reference sequence).

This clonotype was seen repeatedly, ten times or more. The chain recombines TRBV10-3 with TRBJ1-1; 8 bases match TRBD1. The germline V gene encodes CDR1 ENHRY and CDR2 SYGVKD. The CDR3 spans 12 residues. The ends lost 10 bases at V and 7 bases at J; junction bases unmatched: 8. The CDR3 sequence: CATMDRVDEAFF. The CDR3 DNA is TGTGCCACCATGGACAGGGTTGATGAAGCTTTCTTT.

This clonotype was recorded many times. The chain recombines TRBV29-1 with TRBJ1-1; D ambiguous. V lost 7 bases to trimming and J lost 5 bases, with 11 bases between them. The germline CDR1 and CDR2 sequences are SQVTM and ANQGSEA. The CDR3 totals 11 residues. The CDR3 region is CSAEGRTEAFF. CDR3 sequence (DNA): TGCAGCGCCGAAGGGCGGACTGAAGCTTTCTTT. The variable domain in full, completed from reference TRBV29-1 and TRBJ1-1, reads SAVISQKPSRDICQRGTSLTIQCQVDSQVTMMFWYRQQPGQSLTLIATANQGSEATYESGFVIDKFPISRPNLTFSTLTVSNMSPEDSSIYLCSAEGRTEAFFGQGTRLTVV.